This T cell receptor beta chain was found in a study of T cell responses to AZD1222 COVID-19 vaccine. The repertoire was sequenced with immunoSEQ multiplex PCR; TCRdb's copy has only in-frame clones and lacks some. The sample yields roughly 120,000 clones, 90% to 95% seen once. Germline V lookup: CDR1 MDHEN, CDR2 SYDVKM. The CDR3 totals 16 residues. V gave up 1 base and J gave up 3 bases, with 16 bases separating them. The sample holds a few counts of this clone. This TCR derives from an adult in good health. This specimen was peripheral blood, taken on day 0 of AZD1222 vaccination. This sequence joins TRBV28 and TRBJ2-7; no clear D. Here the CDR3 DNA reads TGTGCCAGCAGTTTATTCGGAGCCTCCCTCCACTACGAGCAGTACTTC. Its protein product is CASSLFGASLHYEQYF.